Below, 28 T cell receptor beta chains from the same sample are listed, as sequenced in a study of identical twins. TCRdb independently ran MiXCR on the 5' RACE reads; one entry per CDR3 protein. The repertoire holds 400,000 or so distinct CDR3 sequences, with roughly 9% as singletons. Specimen: naive T cells sorted from blood. These receptors all come from a woman between 50 and 59 years old in good health.

This clonotype was observed many times. The chain combines TRBV5-1 with TRBJ1-1, with 9 bases fitting TRBD1. Germline CDR1 and CDR2: SGHRS and YFSETQ. The CDR3 is 14 amino acids. The V and J ends lost 4 bases and 7 bases, in that order; junction bases with no gene match: 8. Here the CDR3 DNA reads TGCGCCAGCAGCCAAAACAGGGGGCAGGGTGAAGCTTTCTTT. As protein: CASSQNRGQGEAFF. The whole variable domain, remainder taken from reference TRBV5-1 and TRBJ1-1, is KAGVTQTPRYLIKTRGQQVTLSCSPISGHRSVSWYQQTPGQGLQFLFEYFSETQRNKGNFPGRFSGRQFSNSRSEMNVSTLELGDSALYLCASSQNRGQGEAFFGQGTRLTVV.

This clonotype was observed many times. J is TRBJ2-1 and V is TRBV20-1; TRBD2 is a possible D gene (5 bases). Between the trimmed V and J ends, which lost 0 bases and 8 bases, there was a span of 17 bases. The CDR3 runs to 15 residues. Germline CDR1 DFQATT, CDR2 SNEGSKA (reference sequence). The CDR3 sequence is CSARDPPGWGDEQFF. The CDR3 bases are TGCAGTGCTAGAGATCCCCCGGGATGGGGTGATGAGCAGTTCTTC.

The chain joins TRBV12-3 or TRBV12-4 to TRBJ1-4; 7 nucleotides match TRBD1. The V and J ends lost 6 bases and 14 bases, in that order; junction bases with no gene match: 15. This CDR3 region has 14 residues. DNA for the CDR3: TGTGCCAGCAGCCCCCGGATTACCGGGACAGTTCTGTTTTTT. Translation gives CASSPRITGTVLFF.

This clonotype has only a few counts. The gene calls are TRBV30 and TRBJ2-1; 10 bases are a match to TRBD2. The CDR3 runs 17 residues. The ends lost 1 base at V and 10 bases at J; junction bases unmatched: 16. Germline-derived CDR1 and CDR2 are GTSNPN and SVGIG (reference sequence). In DNA form, the CDR3 reads TGTGCCTGGAGTGGTCTAGCGGGAGCCAATACCCCCTTGGAGCAGTTCTTC. Its translation: CAWSGLAGANTPLEQFF.

This clonotype appeared a few times. The chain combines TRBV9 with TRBJ1-2, with D possibly matching TRBD1 (5 bases). Germline lookup yields CDR1 SGDLS and CDR2 YYNGEE. The length of the CDR3 is 14 residues. The germline V and J ends were trimmed by 0 bases and 5 bases, with 11 bases remaining between them. The CDR3 bases are TGTGCCAGCAGCGTAGAGGGACCGGGTTATGGCTACACCTTC. This translates into CASSVEGPGYGYTF.

The chain's CDR3 is CASSISGRAEQFF. CDR3 nucleotide sequence: TGTGCCAGCAGCATTAGCGGGAGGGCTGAGCAGTTCTTC. The chain joins TRBV7-2 to TRBJ2-1, with TRBD2 matching over 11 bases. Germline V CDR1 and CDR2: SGHTA, FQGNSA. The ends lost 5 bases at V and 9 bases at J; junction bases unmatched: 3. There are 13 residues in the CDR3.

This clonotype has just a few counts. The rearrangement joins TRBV12-3 or TRBV12-4 to TRBJ2-7; possible D gene TRBD1, 6 bases. The CDR3 has 13 residues. Deletions cut 1 base from V and 6 bases from J, with 10 bases between. CDR3 DNA sequence: TGTGCCAGCAGTTTAGACTTGGGGGCCGAGCAGTACGTC. It is translated as CASSLDLGAEQYV.

The sample holds many counts of this clonotype. The chain joins TRBV15 to TRBJ2-5; TRBD1 matches at 7 bases. Looked up from germline, CDR1 is LNHNV and CDR2 is YYDKDF (reference sequence). The CDR3 length is 15 residues. V gave up 2 bases and J gave up 5 bases; unmatched junction bases: 8. CDR3 nucleotide sequence: TGTGCCACCAGCAGAACACAGACAGGGTTGGAGACCCAGTACTTC. The encoded protein is CATSRTQTGLETQYF.

The chain has TRBV14 and TRBJ2-5; D might be TRBD1 (5 bases). This CDR3 comprises 14 residues. Trimming removed 4 bases from V and 0 bases from J, with 9 bases in between. The germline CDR1 and CDR2 sequences are SGHDN and FVKESK. CDR3 amino acids: CASSPTEYQETQYF. CDR3 coding DNA: TGTGCCAGCAGCCCGACAGAATACCAAGAGACCCAGTACTTC.

This clonotype was picked up many times. The chain carries TRBV29-1 and TRBJ2-1; the D is unclear. The germline V gene has CDR1 SQVTM and CDR2 ANQGSEA. Trimming removed 6 bases from V and 8 bases from J, with 11 bases in between. The CDR3 has 11 residues. CDR3 in amino acids: CSVDHSYEQFF. CDR3 bases: TGCAGCGTCGATCACTCATATGAGCAGTTCTTC.

This clonotype occurred a few times. This chain uses TRBV29-1 with TRBJ2-7, with D possibly TRBD1 on 6 matching bases. CDR1 and CDR2 from the germline V gene are SQVTM and ANQGSEA. The CDR3 consists of 12 residues. Between the trimmed V and J ends, which lost 7 bases and 2 bases, there was a span of 12 bases. In DNA, the CDR3 is TGCAGCGCCGCGACAGGAACCTACGAGCAGTACTTC. Translating gives CSAATGTYEQYF.

This clonotype has only a few counts. V usage is TRBV7-9 and J usage is TRBJ2-5; weak D call: TRBD2 (5 bases). Germline lookup yields CDR1 SEHNR and CDR2 FQNEAQ (reference sequence). The V and J ends lost 1 base and 3 bases respectively, with 12 bases between them. The CDR3 is made up of 15 amino acids. The CDR3 coding sequence is TGTGCCAGCAGCTTAGTGGTTCGGCGGGAAGAGACCCAGTACTTC. Protein sequence: CASSLVVRREETQYF. Variable domain in full (rest from reference TRBV7-9 and TRBJ2-5): DTGVSQNPRHKITKRGQNVTFRCDPISEHNRLYWYRQTLGQGPEFLTYFQNEAQLEKSRLLSDRFSAERPKGSFSTLEIQRTEQGDSAMYLCASSLVVRREETQYFGPGTRLLVL.

A few counts support this clonotype. The chain combines TRBV27 with TRBJ2-1; D ambiguous. The germline V and J ends were trimmed by 4 bases and 4 bases, with 8 bases remaining between them. The CDR3 is made up of 13 amino acids. Germline CDR1 is MNHEY and CDR2 is SMNVEV (reference sequence). CDR3: CASSWNSYNEQFF. CDR3 sequence (DNA): TGTGCCAGCAGTTGGAATAGTTACAATGAGCAGTTCTTC.

This chain joins TRBV10-3 and TRBJ1-4; D may be TRBD1 (5 bases). Trimming left V 6 bases short and J 5 bases short, with 13 bases between. The CDR3 loop spans 14 amino acids. The V gene's germline CDR1 is ENHRY and CDR2 SYGVKD. This CDR3 reads CAIRETGLNEKLFF. The CDR3 nucleotides are TGTGCCATCAGGGAGACGGGACTGAATGAAAAACTGTTTTTT.

This clonotype was picked up many times. This rearrangement joins TRBV20-1 to TRBJ2-1, with no clear D. This CDR3 region has 13 residues. The germline gives CDR1 DFQATT, CDR2 SNEGSKA (reference sequence). Trimming left V 3 bases short and J 6 bases short, with 12 bases between. CDR3 nucleotide sequence: TGCAGTGCTAGTCTGCAGAGGTCCAATGAGCAGTTCTTC. This translates into CSASLQRSNEQFF.

This clonotype was counted ten times or more. The genes are TRBV5-1 and TRBJ1-1; D unclear. Germline V gene sequence: CDR1 SGHRS, CDR2 YFSETQ. Deletions cut 0 bases from V and 0 bases from J, with 18 bases between. CDR3 length: 18 amino acids. The CDR3 is CASSLDQRGKKMNTEAFF. The CDR3 DNA is TGCGCCAGCAGCTTGGACCAGCGGGGTAAAAAAATGAACACTGAAGCTTTCTTT.

This clonotype was seen only a few times. The rearrangement uses TRBV4-2 and TRBJ2-7, with D tentatively TRBD2 (6 bases). This CDR3 is built from 17 residues. Germline CDR1 is LGHNA and CDR2 is YNFKEQ. The ends were cut back, 0 bases at V and 0 bases at J, with 15 bases in the middle. The CDR3 DNA reads TGTGCCAGCAGCCAAGACTGGGGAGTAGCGGACTCCTACGAGCAGTACTTC. This sequence encodes CASSQDWGVADSYEQYF.

This clonotype has more than one count but fewer than ten. V is TRBV20-1 and J is TRBJ1-2, with D hard to call. CDR3 length: 13 amino acids. Per germline, CDR1 DFQATT and CDR2 SNEGSKA (reference sequence). Trimming removed 1 base at V and 1 base at J, with 7 bases between. CDR3 protein: CSARGELNYGYTF. Written as DNA, the CDR3 is TGCAGTGCTAGAGGGGAACTTAACTATGGCTACACCTTC.

This clonotype was recorded at least ten times. J is TRBJ2-1 and V is TRBV9, with 7 nucleotides matching TRBD2. Trimming removed 0 bases from V and 16 bases from J; junction bases left unmatched: 7. This CDR3 spans 12 amino acids. Germline-derived CDR1 and CDR2 are SGDLS and YYNGEE. CDR3 bases: TGTGCCAGCAGCGTAGAAGGGGAGGGAGTTTTCTTC. Translating gives CASSVEGEGVFF.

This clonotype was counted at least ten times. The CDR3 sequence: CASIIMGGSGRQETQYF. As DNA, the CDR3 is TGTGCCAGCATCATCATGGGGGGTAGCGGGAGGCAAGAGACCCAGTACTTC. The rearrangement links TRBV11-2 to TRBJ2-5, with 10 bases identical to TRBD2. After removal of 7 bases from V and 2 bases from J, the junction contained 13 bases not matched to a gene. Germline values: CDR1 SGHAT, CDR2 FQNNGV. The CDR3 totals 17 residues.

V usage is TRBV29-1 and J usage is TRBJ1-1; D unresolved. Looked up from germline, CDR1 is SQVTM and CDR2 is ANQGSEA. This CDR3 has 10 amino acids. With 7 bases removed from V and 1 base from J, the gap between germline ends came to 4 bases. CDR3 DNA: TGCAGCGGCCAGAACACTGAAGCTTTCTTT. The encoded protein is CSGQNTEAFF.

The chain has TRBV12-3 or TRBV12-4 and TRBJ2-5; a possible D gene is TRBD2 (5 bases). The length of the CDR3 is 13 residues. V gave up 3 bases and J gave up 7 bases, with 12 bases separating them. CDR3 DNA: TGTGCCAGCAGTTTTGAGGAACGGGGGACCCAGTACTTC. It is translated as CASSFEERGTQYF.

This clonotype showed up just a few times. Germline is not matched at one junction end, which may reflect a read error. The rearrangement joins TRBV19 to TRBJ1-1, with a tentative D call TRBD1 (5 bases). Per germline, CDR1 LNHDA and CDR2 SQIVND (reference sequence). CDR3 size: 13 residues. The CDR3 reads CASKARVKTEAFF. The CDR3 bases are TGTGCCAGTAAGGCCAGGGTGAAAACTGAAGCTTTCTTT.

The genes are TRBV5-1 and TRBJ2-5, with TRBD2 identical over 12 bases. The V gene's germline CDR1 is SGHRS and CDR2 YFSETQ. CDR3 length: 20 residues. V shed 4 bases and J 1 base; nucleotides not matched to a gene: 17. CDR3 nucleotide sequence: TGCGCCAGCAGCCGGCGGCCTAGCGGGAGGGCCAGTTTATCCCAAGAGACCCAGTACTTC. This sequence encodes CASSRRPSGRASLSQETQYF.

This clonotype was observed a handful of times. This chain connects TRBV12-3 or TRBV12-4 to TRBJ2-1; D unresolved. CDR3 length: 11 residues. V was cut by 6 bases and J by 7 bases, with 7 bases left in between. The CDR3 loop reads CASSTINEQFF. In DNA form, the CDR3 reads TGTGCCAGCAGCACTATAAATGAGCAGTTCTTC.

This clonotype came up many times. V usage is TRBV10-3 and J usage is TRBJ1-1, with D unresolved. CDR3 length equals 15 residues. V dropped 2 bases and J dropped 0 bases, with 10 bases sitting between them. Germline values: CDR1 ENHRY, CDR2 SYGVKD. Written as DNA, the CDR3 is TGTGCCATCAGTGAGGTGGTCAGGATGAACACTGAAGCTTTCTTT. This codes for CAISEVVRMNTEAFF.

In its sample, this clonotype was seen many times. This chain connects TRBV20-1 to TRBJ2-4; 7 nucleotides line up with TRBD1. This CDR3 is 11 amino acids long. Germline values: CDR1 DFQATT, CDR2 SNEGSKA (reference sequence). This CDR3 reads CKGAQGDIQYF. CDR3 nucleotide sequence: TGCAAGGGGGCGCAGGGTGACATTCAGTACTTC.

The chain is built from TRBV7-7 and TRBJ2-5; TRBD2 aligns across 12 bases. The CDR3 totals 16 residues. Germline CDR1 and CDR2: SSHAT and FNYEAQ (reference sequence). The CDR3, as DNA: TGTGCTAGCGGACCCCTAGCGGGGGGGCCCCAAGAGACCCAGTACTTC. It specifies CASGPLAGGPQETQYF.